A single count supports the clone carrying this T cell receptor beta chain. Its antigen is unidentified. From the RT-PCR reads, TCRdb called clonotypes with MiXCR, one entry per CDR3 protein. The profile shows 3,500 to 5,000 distinct CDR3 sequences, approximately 85% of them singletons. This sample stems from a study of yellow fever vaccine responses in identical twins. Overall study results and limits: As reported, the vaccine T cell response of twins seemed partly convergent and partly personalized.

The origin of this receptor is a woman between 18 and 29 years old who received the yellow fever vaccine. The sample consisted of T cells from blood (PBMCs), unsorted or a sorted subset (not recorded which), taken before or after yellow fever vaccination (not recorded which).

This chain's CDR3 is CASSPRQGESNEQFF. The CDR3 region has the DNA TGTGCCAGCTCACCACGACAGGGAGAATCCAATGAGCAGTTCTTC. This chain uses TRBV18 with TRBJ2-1, with TRBD1 matching 7 bases. CDR1 and CDR2 (germline): KGHSH, LQKENI. This CDR3 comprises 15 residues. V lost 1 base and J lost 6; bases outside the gene matches: 6.